Shown below are 6 T cell receptor beta chains from a single sample sequenced in a study of cytomegalovirus exposure and HLA in healthy donors. The study ran its PCR with 60 Vbeta and 13 Jbeta primers. TCRdb's copy holds only in-frame clones and misses some; the assay was immunoSEQ multiplex PCR. The table includes about 210,000 clones, 79% detected once. Sequenced material: PBMCs. All receptors come from a male donor in good health and CMV-seropositive.

The chain carries TRBV7-3 and TRBJ2-2, with D possibly matching TRBD2 (5 bases). CDR1 is SGHTA and CDR2 is FQGTGA in the germline V gene. V shed 4 bases and J shed 8 bases, with 20 bases lying between them. The length of the CDR3 is 16 residues. CDR3 residues: CASSSFSGSVAGELFF. The CDR3 bases are TGTGCCAGCAGCTCTTTCTCTGGGAGCGTAGCTGGGGAGCTGTTTTTT.

The chain recombines TRBV19 with TRBJ2-1, with 9 bases fitting TRBD2. The CDR3 consists of 16 residues. The germline CDR1 and CDR2 sequences are LNHDA and SQIVND (reference sequence). V shed 6 bases, J shed 4 bases, and the junction held 10 bases outside the gene matches. DNA for the CDR3: TGTGCCAGTAGAAGCGGGAGGCGGGGTGGATACAATGAGCAGTTCTTC. This gives the protein CASRSGRRGGYNEQFF.

The J gene is TRBJ2-2, the V gene TRBV27; D not resolved. V gave up 6 bases and J gave up 0 bases, with 14 bases separating them. The CDR3 is made up of 16 amino acids. The germline V gene encodes CDR1 MNHEY and CDR2 SMNVEV (reference sequence). The CDR3 nucleotides are TGTGCCAGCAGGTCCCTAGGCGCTACGAACACCGGGGAGCTGTTTTTT. Amino acid sequence: CASRSLGATNTGELFF.

Notes on this clone: One end of the junction varies from germline; a read error may be responsible. V gene TRBV7-9 combines with J gene TRBJ1-2; D might be TRBD1 (6 bases). Germline CDR1 SEHNR, CDR2 FQNEAQ (reference sequence). This CDR3 is 15 amino acids long. CDR3 nucleotide sequence: TGTTCCAGCAGGAATGGGGCAGGGGCTAACTATGGCTACACCTTC. The encoded protein is CSSRNGAGANYGYTF.

The CDR3 region has the DNA TGCGCCAGCAGCCCGGACACAGGCCTAGGGGGGACCCAGTACTTC. As protein: CASSPDTGLGGTQYF. This chain uses TRBV5-1 with TRBJ2-5; perhaps TRBD1 as D (6 bases). Germline V gene data show CDR1 as SGHRS and CDR2 as YFSETQ. CDR3 length: 15 amino acids. V lost 4 bases and J 7 bases, leaving 20 bases between the germline ends.

The chain uses TRBV5-1 and TRBJ2-1; no definite D call. Germline V CDR1 and CDR2: SGHRS, YFSETQ. The CDR3 is 14 amino acids. The V and J ends lost 3 bases and 5 bases respectively, with 12 bases between them. The CDR3 region is CASSWQEVNNEQFF. DNA for the CDR3: TGCGCCAGCAGCTGGCAAGAAGTCAACAATGAGCAGTTCTTC.